This T cell receptor (beta chain) was documented in a study of beta chain features in type 1 diabetes. At the level of the study: No patient-donor differences in age, gender, total cells or subset yield. Overall study findings and caveats: Whether HLA type affects TCRB rearrangement stayed undetermined in the present work. Shortening of TCRB CDR3s, moderate but significant, appeared in all four CD4+ subsets of Type 1 diabetes patients.

CDR1 is GTSNPN, CDR2 SVGIG, per germline (reference sequence). The CDR3 runs to 13 residues. V was pared by 3 bases and J by 9 bases, with 5 bases of the junction left unmatched. The single heparinised draw taken from each donor contained about 120 mL of blood on average. On this clone itself: What it binds is not known.

As every portion of the isolated RNA was reverse transcribed, the sequencing read expressed TCRB transcripts. Clones were sequenced by immunoSEQ multiplex PCR, and TCRdb holds only the in-frame ones, with some missing. Here the sample spans some 350,000 clones, approximately 13% being singletons. The sequence was collected from a woman aged 18 to 35 with type 1 diabetes. The sample was naive CD4+ T cells from blood. The V gene is TRBV30, the J gene TRBJ2-1; 10 nucleotides match TRBD2. As DNA, the CDR3 is TGTGCCTGGAGCGGGACTAGCGTGGTTGAGCAGTTCTTC. It specifies CAWSGTSVVEQFF.